The clone carrying this T cell receptor beta chain appeared a few times. Its antigen is currently unknown. This record belongs to a study of T cell responses to AZD1222 COVID-19 vaccine. Some clones are missing from TCRdb's copy, which holds only in-frame ones; the method was immunoSEQ multiplex PCR. The table lists about 78,000 clones, roughly 80% of them singletons. Study conclusions and caveats: Spike was spanned by vaccine-associated CD4 TCRs, which were dominant at 160-218 and 743-854. An increase in Spike-specific TCR breadth and depth was observed after two AZD1222 doses.

Per the germline V gene, CDR1 is SGDLS and CDR2 is YYNGEE. The ends were cut back, 4 bases at V and 1 base at J, with 15 bases in the middle. The length of the CDR3 is 16 residues. The sequences come from peripheral blood, collected on day 0 of AZD1222 vaccination. This clonotype was sampled from an adult in good health. The chain recombines TRBV9 with TRBJ1-3, with D perhaps TRBD1 (5 bases). In DNA, the CDR3 is TGTGCCAGCAGCTTGGATGGGGGGGATTCTGGAAACACCATATATTTT. It yields the protein CASSLDGGDSGNTIYF. The whole variable domain, filled in from reference TRBV9 and TRBJ1-3, reads DSGVTQTPKHLITATGQRVTLRCSPRSGDLSVYWYQQSLDQGLQFLIQYYNGEERAKGNILERFSAQQFPDLHSELNLSSLELGDSALYFCASSLDGGDSGNTIYFGEGSWLTVV.